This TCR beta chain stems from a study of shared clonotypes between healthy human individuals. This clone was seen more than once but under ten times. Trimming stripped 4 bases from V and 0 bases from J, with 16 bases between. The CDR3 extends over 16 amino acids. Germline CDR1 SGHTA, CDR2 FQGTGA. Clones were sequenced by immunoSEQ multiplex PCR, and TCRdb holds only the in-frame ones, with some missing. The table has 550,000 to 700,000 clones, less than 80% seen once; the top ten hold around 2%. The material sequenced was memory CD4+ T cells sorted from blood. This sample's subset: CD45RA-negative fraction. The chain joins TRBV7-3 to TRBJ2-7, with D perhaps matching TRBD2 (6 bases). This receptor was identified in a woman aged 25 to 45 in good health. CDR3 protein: CASSSPVGGSSYEQYF. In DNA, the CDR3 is TGTGCCAGCAGCTCCCCCGTGGGAGGCTCCTCCTACGAGCAGTACTTC.